These T cell receptor beta chains were read from a single sample in a study of blood T cells in healthy people across ages. Via MiXCR, TCRdb re-called the 5' RACE reads, giving one row per CDR3 protein. The sample shows roughly 1.5 million distinct CDR3 sequences, about 42% of them seen only once. The specimen was blood. Receptors originate from a woman aged 18-29 years in good health. CDR3s include the opening cysteine and the closing phenylalanine or tryptophan. The order of the fields is CDR3 length, J gene, V gene, CDR3 protein.

17 | TRBJ2-7 | TRBV5-1 | CASSLRVLAGEVGEQYF
15 | TRBJ1-2 | TRBV25-1 | CASSESMDRVNGYTF
16 | . | TRBV4-3 | CASSQEWQSSYNEQYF
15 | TRBJ1-5 | TRBV7-9 | CASSLDDQTAQPQHF
13 | TRBJ1-5 | TRBV6-2/TRBV6-3 | CASSYADGSTQHF
13 | TRBJ1-1 | TRBV14 | CASSRSQGGEAFF
11 | TRBJ1-1 | TRBV11-2 | CASRLVTEAFF
16 | TRBJ1-6 | TRBV4-2 | CASSRDVGQGDSPLHF
13 | TRBJ2-5 | TRBV12-3/TRBV12-4 | CASAKGAGETQYF
15 | TRBJ1-5 | TRBV7-6 | CASSLGGRSGQPQHF
16 | TRBJ1-6 | TRBV2 | CASSGPTGFANSPLHF
14 | TRBJ1-2 | TRBV20-1 | CSANRRGIFYGYTF
11 | TRBJ2-5 | TRBV20-1 | CSAYRDNEQYF
15 | TRBJ2-7 | TRBV20-1 | CSARDLAGSVYEQYF
11 | TRBJ1-1 | TRBV4-3 | CASSQGASAFF
12 | TRBJ2-3 | TRBV28 | CASSLYVPTQYF
14 | TRBJ1-3 | TRBV6-5 | CASSPQGGGNTIYF
14 | TRBJ2-7 | TRBV12-3/TRBV12-4 | CASRGTLRGAEQYF
13 | TRBJ2-7 | TRBV6-6 | CASSCDRPYEQYF
16 | TRBJ2-3 | TRBV15 | CATSARLAGGKDTQYF
19 | TRBJ2-7 | TRBV4-1 | CASSQLVRHGDPGFYEQYF
12 | TRBJ2-3 | TRBV2 | CASSVITDTQYF
14 | TRBJ2-3 | TRBV6-5 | CASGTSASTDTQYF
15 | TRBJ1-2 | TRBV5-1 | CASSPTGGDQYGYTF
14 | TRBJ1-1 | TRBV20-1 | CSARRVADNTEAFF
16 | TRBJ2-7 | TRBV27 | CASSPLTSGVSYEQYF
14 | TRBJ1-2 | TRBV4-3 | CASNQDWTGTGYTF
14 | TRBJ1-1 | TRBV29-1 | CSVEDRGLSPEAFF
14 | TRBJ1-4 | TRBV27 | CASSLGAPREKLFF
16 | TRBJ2-1 | TRBV6-2/TRBV6-3 | CASSYSLGTGLYEQFF
14 | TRBJ2-7 | TRBV6-5 | CASSYEAQGNEQYF